The clone carrying this T cell receptor beta chain was counted between two and nine times. As handled by the study authors: Cell counts per sample came from amplifying reference gene primers. Sequencing was performed with immunoSEQ multiplex PCR; in TCRdb, only in-frame clones are kept and a portion is missing. Clonal size and the V and J genes are those of that table, whereas D and trimming came from the DNA. The sample has under 150,000 clones, roughly 84% seen once. The data stem from a study of blood T cell repertoires in COVID-19. At the level of the study: Samples of COVID-19 (acute and convalescent) were obtained from the United States, Italy and Spain. The analysed material was cDNA or gDNA that came from T cells, B-cell-depleted T cells, or PBMCs.

The TCR originated in a woman aged 45-60 years who had been exposed to COVID-19. The specimen sequenced was PBMCs or T cells enriched from blood (not recorded which).

The chain's CDR3 is CASSLQGRSTEAFF. The CDR3 DNA reads as TGTGCCAGCAGCTTACAGGGTCGGTCAACTGAAGCTTTCTTT. The V gene is TRBV27, the J gene TRBJ1-1, with D perhaps TRBD1 (6 bases). The CDR3 runs 14 residues. V was clipped by 6 bases and J by 5 bases, with 16 bases between them. Germline V lookup: CDR1 MNHEY, CDR2 SMNVEV (reference sequence).